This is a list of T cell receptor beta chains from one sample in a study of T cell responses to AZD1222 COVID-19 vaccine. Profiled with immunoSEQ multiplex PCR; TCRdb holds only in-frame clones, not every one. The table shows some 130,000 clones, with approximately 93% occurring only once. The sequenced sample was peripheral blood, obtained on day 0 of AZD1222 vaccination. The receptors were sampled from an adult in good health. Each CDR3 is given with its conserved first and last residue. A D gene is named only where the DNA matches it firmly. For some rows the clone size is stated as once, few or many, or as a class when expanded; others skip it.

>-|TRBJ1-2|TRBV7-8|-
TGTGCCAGCAGCTTATGGGCGAACTATGGCTACACCTTC
CASSLWANYGYTF
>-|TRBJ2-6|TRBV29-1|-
TGCAGCGTTACGAGGACAGAGACGGCAGCTGGGGCCAACGTCCTGACTTTC
CSVTRTETAAGANVLTF
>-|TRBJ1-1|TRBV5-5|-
TGTGCCAGCAGCTTGGTAGGGCAAATCACTGAAGCTTTCTTT
CASSLVGQITEAFF
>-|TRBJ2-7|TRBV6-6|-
TGTGCCAGCAGTTACTCGAATGGGGGCTACGAGCAGTACTTC
CASSYSNGGYEQYF
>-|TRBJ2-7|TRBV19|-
TGTGCCAGTAGTAAAAGACTTCCAGGAGAGCAGTACTTC
CASSKRLPGEQYF
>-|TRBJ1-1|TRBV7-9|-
TGTGCCAGCAGCTTAGCCCAGGGAAGGGCGAACACTGAAGCTTTCTTT
CASSLAQGRANTEAFF
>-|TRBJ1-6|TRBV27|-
TGTGCCAGCAGTTTAGGAGCAATAACACCCCTCCACTTT
CASSLGAITPLHF
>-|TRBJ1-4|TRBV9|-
TGTGCCAGCAGCTCCCGAAGTAATGAAAAACTGTTTTTT
CASSSRSNEKLFF
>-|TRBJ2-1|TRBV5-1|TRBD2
TGCGCCAGCAGCAGAGGACTAGCGGGTACCTACAATGAGCAGTTCTTC
CASSRGLAGTYNEQFF
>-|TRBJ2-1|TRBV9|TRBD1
TGTGCCAGCAGCGTAAGGGAGGGGGGACAGGGACACAATGAGCAGTTCTTC
CASSVREGGQGHNEQFF
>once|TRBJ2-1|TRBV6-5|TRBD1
TGTGCCAGCAGTTCACAGGGGTTCTCCTACAATGAGCAGTTCTTC
CASSSQGFSYNEQFF
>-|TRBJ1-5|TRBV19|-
TGTGCCAGTAGTATGAAGGAGAGGAATCGGCCCCAGCATTTT
CASSMKERNRPQHF
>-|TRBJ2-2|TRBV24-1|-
TGTGCCACCAGTGATTGGGGAAACGCGAACACCGGGGAGCTGTTTTTT
CATSDWGNANTGELFF
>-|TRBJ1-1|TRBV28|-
TGTGCCAGCAGTCCGTATCCCGCGACAGGTTCGGCTGAAGCTTTCTTT
CASSPYPATGSAEAFF
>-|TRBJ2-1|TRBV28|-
TGTGCCACCAAGGTCGGGACAAGTAATGAGCAGTTCTTC
CATKVGTSNEQFF
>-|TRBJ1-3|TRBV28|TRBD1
TGTGCCAGCAGCCATCAGGGGGCGAGGGGAAACACCATATATTTT
CASSHQGARGNTIYF
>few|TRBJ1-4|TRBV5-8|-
TGTGCCAGCAGCCAACCAATAAACAGCGCAACTAATGAAAAACTGTTTTTT
CASSQPINSATNEKLFF
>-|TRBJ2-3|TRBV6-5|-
TGTGCCAGCACCGGGAGCACAGATACGCAGTATTTT
CASTGSTDTQYF
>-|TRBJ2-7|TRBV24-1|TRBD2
TGTGCCACCAGCCCCCGGCCGGGAGGAAAGCAGTACTTC
CATSPRPGGKQYF
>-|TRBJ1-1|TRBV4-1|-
TGCGCCAGCAGCCAAGGATTAATTAGGGGGAACACTGAAGCTTTCTTT
CASSQGLIRGNTEAFF
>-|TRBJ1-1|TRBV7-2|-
TGTGCCAGCAGCTTTGAATCCAGTGGGCGCACTGAAGCTTTCTTT
CASSFESSGRTEAFF
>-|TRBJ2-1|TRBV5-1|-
TGCGCCAGCAGCTTAAGCGGGTCTTACAATGAGCAGTTCTTC
CASSLSGSYNEQFF
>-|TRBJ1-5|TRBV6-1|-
TGTGCCAGCATCTGGGGTACTAATCAGCCCCAGCATTTT
CASIWGTNQPQHF
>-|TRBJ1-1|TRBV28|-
TGTGCCAGCAGCCCCCGAACTGAAGCTTTCTTT
CASSPRTEAFF
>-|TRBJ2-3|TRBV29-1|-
TGCAGCGTTGTCGGACAGCTGGGCACAGATACGCAGTATTTT
CSVVGQLGTDTQYF
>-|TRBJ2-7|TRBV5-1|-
TGCGCCAGCAGCTTGGAGGGGCTGAGCTCCTACGAGCAGTACTTC
CASSLEGLSSYEQYF
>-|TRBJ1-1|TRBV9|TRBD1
TGTGCCAGCAGCACATCCCGGGACAGGGGGAACACTGAAGCTTTCTTT
CASSTSRDRGNTEAFF
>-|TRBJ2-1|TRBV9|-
TGTGCCAGCAGCGTAGTGGATAACAATGAGCAGTTCTTC
CASSVVDNNEQFF
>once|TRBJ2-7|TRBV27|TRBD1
TGTGCCAGCAGTTTATCTGGGACAGGGAGCTACGAGCAGTACTTC
CASSLSGTGSYEQYF
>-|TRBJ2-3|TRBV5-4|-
TGTGCCAGCAGCTTGGACCGCGGCCTTAGGACAGATACGCAGTATTTT
CASSLDRGLRTDTQYF
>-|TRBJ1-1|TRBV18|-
TGTGCCAGCTCACCACCAGTCGAAAACACTGAAGCTTTCTTT
CASSPPVENTEAFF
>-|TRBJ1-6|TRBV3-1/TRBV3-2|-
TGTGCCAGCAGCCAGGCCCAGAATAATTCACCCCTCCACTTT
CASSQAQNNSPLHF
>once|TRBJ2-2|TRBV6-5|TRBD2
TGTGCCAGCAGTTATCTCGGCGGGAGCCCCCCCGGGGAGCTGTTTTTT
CASSYLGGSPPGELFF
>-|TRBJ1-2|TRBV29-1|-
TGCAGCGTTGTTGAAAACTATGGCTACACCTTC
CSVVENYGYTF
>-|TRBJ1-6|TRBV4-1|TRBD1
TGCGCCAGCAGCCAAGGCGTCTATACAGGGGGAGGAAATTCACCCCTCCACTTT
CASSQGVYTGGGNSPLHF
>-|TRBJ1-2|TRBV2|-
TGTGCCAGCAGTGGCCGAGCCTATGGCTACACCTTC
CASSGRAYGYTF
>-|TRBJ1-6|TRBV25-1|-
TGTGCCAGCAGTGAATGGCCTCCCAATTCACCCCTCCACTTT
CASSEWPPNSPLHF
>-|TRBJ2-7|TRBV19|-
TGTGCCAGTAGTATGGGGTTAACCCACGAGCAGTACTTC
CASSMGLTHEQYF
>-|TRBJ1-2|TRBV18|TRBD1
TGTGCCAGCTCACCCATGACAGGGTCAGAATATGGCTACACCTTC
CASSPMTGSEYGYTF
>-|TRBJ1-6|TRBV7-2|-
TGTGCCAGCAGCTTAACTTTAGGCCGCAATTCACCCCTCCACTTT
CASSLTLGRNSPLHF
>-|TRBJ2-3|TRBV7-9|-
TGTGCCAGCAGCTTAGCGGGTAGTCGCGCAGATACGCAGTATTTT
CASSLAGSRADTQYF
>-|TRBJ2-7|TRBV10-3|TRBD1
TGTGCCATCAGTGAGCCAGTGAGGGGACAGGTCGAGCAGTACTTC
CAISEPVRGQVEQYF
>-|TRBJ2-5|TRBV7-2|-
TGTGCCAGCAGCTCTCGTGCAGGGGACCAAGAGACCCAGTACTTC
CASSSRAGDQETQYF
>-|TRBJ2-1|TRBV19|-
TGTGCCAGTAGTAGAGAATCAGGGAGCTTAGGGGCAGAGCTCTTC
CASSRESGSLGAELF
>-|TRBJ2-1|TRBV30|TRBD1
TGTGCCTGGCAACCCTTGGGGGACAGGCAGTTCTTC
CAWQPLGDRQFF
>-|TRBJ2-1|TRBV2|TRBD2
TGCGCCAGCAGTGGCGGGAGGGTCTACAATGAGCAGTTCTTC
CASSGGRVYNEQFF
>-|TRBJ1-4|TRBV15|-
TGTGCCACCAGCGGTTCGGACATAGGCCTGCGGGGTGAAAAACTGTTTTTT
CATSGSDIGLRGEKLFF
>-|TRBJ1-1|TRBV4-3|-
TGCGCCAGCAGCCAAGAACCCGCGGCGGCTTTCTTT
CASSQEPAAAFF
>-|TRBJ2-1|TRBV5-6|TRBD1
TGTGCCAGCAGCTCCGGGACAGGGGTCAATGAGCAGTTCTTC
CASSSGTGVNEQFF
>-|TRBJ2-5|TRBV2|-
TGTGCCAGCAGTGAGGAGGGGCAAGGTCAAGAGACCCAGTACTTC
CASSEEGQGQETQYF